This entry features one TCR beta chain sequence. Which antigen it targets is not known. The record has no base qualities; no much larger clone is one base away. The data were taken from a study of shared clonotypes between healthy human individuals (dated by TCRdb to about 2020). Regarding the research as a whole: Three men and a couple of women, aged 18 to 49 years, made up the cohort. For each donor, three plates each were used for CD4 naive and CD4 memory, two plates were used for CD8 naive, and one plate was used for CD8 memory. The study deeply sequenced blood TCR repertoires of five healthy adults to estimate repertoire size and the extent of clonotype sharing between individuals. Libraries were prepared and TCR repertoires were sequenced by different laboratories using diverse techniques, in order to increase sequencing depth and limit assay-specific biases. Leukapheresis yielded between about 0.94 and 9 billion PBMCs per donor.

Donors were healthy HIV-negative adults with no recently reported acute infections or vaccinations. Every donor was a Caucasian adult living in Nashville, Tennessee, USA. CD4+ T cells were enriched by magnetic negative selection; naive cells were then positively selected on CD45RA, and the negative fraction formed the memory subset. Blood was obtained by leukapheresis, after which PBMCs were separated by Ficoll-Histopaque density gradient centrifugation and cryopreserved in liquid nitrogen vapor phase. Purity and quantity of every magnetically sorted T cell population were checked by analytical flow cytometry. From each sorted fraction, genomic DNA was isolated and quantified by UV absorbance on a Nanodrop 2000c. Using the deep immunoSEQ assay, multiplex PCR amplified TCR CDR3 regions from genomic DNA. Genomic DNA extracted from each cell subset was distributed evenly over all wells of several immunoSEQ 96-well plates, and each plate served as one replicate. For sorted subsets, each replicate PCR was loaded with approximately 190 ng genomic DNA, equivalent to 32,000 or so T cell genomes. The purified libraries were quantified using a Qubit 3.0 fluorometer, sized with a Bioanalyzer 2100, and then quantified again using the KAPA Library Quantification kit. Each immunoSEQ 96-well plate was sequenced on its own single-read 150-cycle Illumina NextSeq 550 flow cell. Concerning the study's data processing: Because the immunoSEQ output held only junctional sequences and lacked quality scores, the filtering could not match the filtering applied to full-length reads. Sequences were annotated with PyIR, a Python wrapper for IgBLAST v1.9, using IMGT germline references to assign V/J genes and CDR3. Any read was removed if the V/J assignment was weak (E-value above 1e-6), the CDR3 was missing, or the read contained stop codons, out-of-frame junctions, or ambiguous translated residues. V3J clonotypes were defined by identical inferred V gene, J gene, and CDR3 amino acid sequence. Percentage overlap between repertoires was calculated by dividing the number of shared unique clonotypes by the size of the smaller repertoire. Three approaches were used to assess repertoire richness: RTK rarefaction, the Chao1 estimator, and Recon v2.1 estimates of unobserved clonotypes. Generation probabilities for all TCRbeta clonotypes obtained by the gDNA method from a few donors were computed using OLGA. As stored in TCRdb, this immuneACCESS dataset retains in-frame rearrangements with V and J assigned. A fraction of the clones does not appear; measured against another copy, unresolved V genes explain less than half of the discrepancy, and the remainder lacks a known reason. D and trimming come from the DNA, and the V and J calls and clone size come from that table. The sample yields some 200,000 clones; 66% were counted once. The leading ten clones occupy more than 9% of the sample.

Overall study outcomes, separate from this receptor: Sampling was restricted to blood, and TCR repertoires in tissues likely differ from the TCR repertoires found in blood. Roughly 5% of naive CD4, 3.5% of naive CD8, roughly 2.4% of memory CD4, and 0.35% to 0.5% of memory CD8 clonotypes were shared across a few donors. Based on pairwise subsampling, the degree of clonotype sharing among donors was expected to be affected by sequencing depth. Rarefaction of sorted-subset datasets indicated incomplete sequencing despite the large sequencing depth. Naive subsets generally had larger estimated clonotype richness than memory subsets. Because the study included a small number of donors, the genetic and exposure-history diversity represented was limited. Higher generation probabilities were observed for clonotypes shared by all four sorted-subset donors than for non-shared clonotypes.

The germline V end is reduced by 2 bases and the J end by 2 bases; junction bases left unmatched: 8. The cysteine opens and the phenylalanine closes a CDR3 of 16 amino acids. The entry retains the CDR3 DNA only, 48 bases that are in frame from base 1. CDR1 SGHTA and CDR2 FQGTGA are derived from the germline V gene. The rearranged segments are TRBV7-3 and TRBJ2-7, and TRBD2 matches 8 of the central bases. The material sequenced was memory CD4+ T cells sorted from blood. The sample's cell subset or site label, decoded: CD45RA-negative fraction. This sequence originates from a man aged 30-40 years in good health. This receptor carries the CDR3 CASSLGKSAGAYEQYF. The DNA reads as follows: TGTGCCAGCAGCTTAGGGAAGTCAGCGGGAGCCTACGAGCAGTACTTC.